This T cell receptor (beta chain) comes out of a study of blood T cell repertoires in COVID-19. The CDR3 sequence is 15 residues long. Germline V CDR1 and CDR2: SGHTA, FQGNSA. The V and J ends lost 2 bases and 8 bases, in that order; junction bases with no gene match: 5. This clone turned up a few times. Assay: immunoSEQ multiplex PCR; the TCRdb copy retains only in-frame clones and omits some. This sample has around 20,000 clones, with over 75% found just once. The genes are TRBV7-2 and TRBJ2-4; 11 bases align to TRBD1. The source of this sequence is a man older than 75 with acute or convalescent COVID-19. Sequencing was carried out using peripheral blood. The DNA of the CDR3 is TGTGCCAGCAGCTTAACCAGGGACAGGGGGGACATTCAGTACTTC. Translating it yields CASSLTRDRGDIQYF.